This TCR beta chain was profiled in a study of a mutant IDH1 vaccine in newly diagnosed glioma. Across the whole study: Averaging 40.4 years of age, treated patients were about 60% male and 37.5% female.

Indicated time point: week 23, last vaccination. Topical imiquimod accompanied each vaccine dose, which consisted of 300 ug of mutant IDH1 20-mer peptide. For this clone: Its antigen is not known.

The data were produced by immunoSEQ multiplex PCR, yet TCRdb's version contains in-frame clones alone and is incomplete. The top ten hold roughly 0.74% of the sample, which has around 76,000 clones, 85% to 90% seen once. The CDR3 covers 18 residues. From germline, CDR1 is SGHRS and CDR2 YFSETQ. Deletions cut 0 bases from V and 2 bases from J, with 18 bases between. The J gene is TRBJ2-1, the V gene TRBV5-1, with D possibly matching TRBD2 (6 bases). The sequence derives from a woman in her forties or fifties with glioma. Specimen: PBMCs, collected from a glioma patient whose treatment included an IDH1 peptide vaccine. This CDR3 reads CASSLVGSGTPPYNEQFF. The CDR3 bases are TGCGCCAGCAGCTTGGTGGGTTCCGGGACTCCCCCCTACAATGAGCAGTTCTTC.